This TCR beta chain was obtained from a study of T-cell memory formation after mild COVID-19. About the research overall: Largely donor-specific sequence clusters came from two donors. Study results and caveats: Later expanders leaned CD4+, whereas day 15 to 85 contracting clones were balanced CD4/CD8. Contracting CD4+ clones lay largely in CM and EM, with CD8+ ones residing in EMRA. Within pre-infection memory, some responding clones were found, suggesting cross-reactive memory joined.

In TCRdb, the 5' RACE reads were re-called with MiXCR into one record per CDR3 protein. Here the sample spans about 88,000 distinct CDR3 sequences, approximately 25% being singletons. With respect to this clonotype: Its antigen is not known.

CDR1 and CDR2 from the germline V gene are SEHNR and FQNEAQ (reference sequence). The CDR3 spans 16 residues. The V and J ends lost 2 bases and 0 bases respectively, with 14 bases between them. Sequencing used PBMCs or a T cell subset sorted from them (not recorded which). The V call is TRBV7-9, the J call TRBJ2-7; D is possibly TRBD2 (5 bases). The receptor comes from a man between 18 and 35 years old who had mild COVID-19 (a few samples of this study predate the infection). Cell type and time point are not known. CDR3 amino acids: CASSLILSDSSYEQYF. The CDR3 DNA follows: TGTGCCAGCAGCTTAATCCTTAGCGATTCCTCCTACGAGCAGTACTTC.